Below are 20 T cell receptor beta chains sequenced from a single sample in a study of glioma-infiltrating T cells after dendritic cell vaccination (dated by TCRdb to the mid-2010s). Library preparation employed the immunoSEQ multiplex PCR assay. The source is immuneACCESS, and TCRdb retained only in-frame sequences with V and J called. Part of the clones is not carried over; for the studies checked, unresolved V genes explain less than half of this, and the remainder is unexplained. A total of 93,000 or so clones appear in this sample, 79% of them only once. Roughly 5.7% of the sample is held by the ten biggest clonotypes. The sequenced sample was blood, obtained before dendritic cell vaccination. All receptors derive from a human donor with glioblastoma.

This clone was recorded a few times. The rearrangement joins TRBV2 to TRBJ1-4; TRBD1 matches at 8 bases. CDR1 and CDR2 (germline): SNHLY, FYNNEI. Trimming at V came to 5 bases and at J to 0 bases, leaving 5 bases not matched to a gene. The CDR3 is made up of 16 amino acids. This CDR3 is CASSSTGVATNEKLFF. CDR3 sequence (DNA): TGTGCCAGCAGTTCGACAGGGGTTGCAACTAATGAAAAACTGTTTTTT.

The CDR3 loop is CASSLAPTGDDNEQFF. CDR3 nucleotides: TGCGCCAGCAGCTTGGCTCCGACAGGGGATGACAATGAGCAGTTCTTC. The chain combines TRBV5-1 with TRBJ2-1, with TRBD1 identical over 8 bases. The CDR3 is 16 amino acids. In germline, CDR1 is SGHRS, CDR2 YFSETQ. V lost 0 bases and J lost 5; bases outside the gene matches: 7.

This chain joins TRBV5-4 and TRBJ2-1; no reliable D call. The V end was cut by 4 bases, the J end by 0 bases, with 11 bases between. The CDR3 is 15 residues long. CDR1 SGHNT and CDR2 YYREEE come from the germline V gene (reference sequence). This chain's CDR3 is CASSPGRSSYNEQFF. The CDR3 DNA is TGTGCCAGCAGCCCCGGTCGGAGCTCCTACAATGAGCAGTTCTTC.

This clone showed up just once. CDR3: CASSLSGRAFSYEQYF. The CDR3 nucleotides read TGTGCCAGCAGCCTCTCCGGGAGGGCCTTCTCCTACGAGCAGTACTTC. The genes are TRBV11-3 and TRBJ2-7; TRBD2 aligns across 8 bases. Looked up from germline, CDR1 is SGHNT and CDR2 is YENEEA. V was pared by 5 bases and J by 0 bases, with 9 bases of the junction left unmatched. The CDR3 length is 16 residues. The whole variable domain, filled in from reference TRBV11-3 and TRBJ2-7, reads EAGVVQSPRYKIIEKKQPVAFWCNPISGHNTLYWYLQNLGQGPELLIRYENEEAVDDSQLPKDRFSAERLKGVDSTLKIQPAELGDSAVYLCASSLSGRAFSYEQYFGPGTRLTVT.

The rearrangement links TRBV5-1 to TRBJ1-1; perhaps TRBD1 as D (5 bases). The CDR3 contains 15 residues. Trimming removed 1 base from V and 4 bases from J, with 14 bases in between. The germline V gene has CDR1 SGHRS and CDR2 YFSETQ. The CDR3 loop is CASSLKGEVGTEAFF. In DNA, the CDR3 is TGCGCCAGCAGCTTGAAAGGGGAGGTGGGCACTGAAGCTTTCTTT.

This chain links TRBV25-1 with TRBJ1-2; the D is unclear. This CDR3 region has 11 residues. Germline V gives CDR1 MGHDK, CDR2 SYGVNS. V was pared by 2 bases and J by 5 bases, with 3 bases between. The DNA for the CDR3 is TGTGCCAGCAGTGAACTATATGGCTACACCTTC. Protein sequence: CASSELYGYTF.

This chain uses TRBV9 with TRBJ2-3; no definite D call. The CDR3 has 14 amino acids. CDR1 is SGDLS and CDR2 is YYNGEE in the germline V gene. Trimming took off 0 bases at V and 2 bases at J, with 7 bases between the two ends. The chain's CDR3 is CASSVEPHTDTQYF. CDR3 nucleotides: TGTGCCAGCAGCGTAGAGCCCCACACAGATACGCAGTATTTT.

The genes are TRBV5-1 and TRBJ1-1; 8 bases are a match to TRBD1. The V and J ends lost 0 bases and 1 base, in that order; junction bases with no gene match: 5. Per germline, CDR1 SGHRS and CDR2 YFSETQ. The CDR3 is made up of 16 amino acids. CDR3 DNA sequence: TGCGCCAGCAGCTTGGTTCCTGGACAGGGGAACACTGAAGCTTTCTTT. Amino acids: CASSLVPGQGNTEAFF.

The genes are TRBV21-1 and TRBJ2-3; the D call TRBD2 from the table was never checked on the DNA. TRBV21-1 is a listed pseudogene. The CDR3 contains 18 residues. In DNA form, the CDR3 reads TGTGCCAGCAGCCCCCGGGAGGTGATCGGGGGGGCCGCAGATACGCAGTATTTT. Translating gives CASSPREVIGGAADTQYF.

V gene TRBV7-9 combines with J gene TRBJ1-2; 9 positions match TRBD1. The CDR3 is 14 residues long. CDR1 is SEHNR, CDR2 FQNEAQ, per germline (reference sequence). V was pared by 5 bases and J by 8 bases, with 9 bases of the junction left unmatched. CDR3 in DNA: TGTGCCAGCAGCCGGGGACAGGGTCTCGACGGCTACACCTTC. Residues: CASSRGQGLDGYTF.

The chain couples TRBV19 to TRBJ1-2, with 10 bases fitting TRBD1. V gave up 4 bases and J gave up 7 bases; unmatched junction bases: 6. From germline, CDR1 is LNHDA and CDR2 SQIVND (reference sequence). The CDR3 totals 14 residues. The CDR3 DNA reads TGTGCCAGTAGTACGGGACAGGGGACGGCTGGCTACACCTTC. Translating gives CASSTGQGTAGYTF.

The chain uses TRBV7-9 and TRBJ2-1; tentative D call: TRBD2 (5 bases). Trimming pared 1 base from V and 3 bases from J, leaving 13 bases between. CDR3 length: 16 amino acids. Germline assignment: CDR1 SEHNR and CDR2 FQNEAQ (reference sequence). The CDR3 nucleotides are TGTGCCAGCAGCTTAGTCTGGGAGCGGAGCTACAATGAGCAGTTCTTC. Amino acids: CASSLVWERSYNEQFF.

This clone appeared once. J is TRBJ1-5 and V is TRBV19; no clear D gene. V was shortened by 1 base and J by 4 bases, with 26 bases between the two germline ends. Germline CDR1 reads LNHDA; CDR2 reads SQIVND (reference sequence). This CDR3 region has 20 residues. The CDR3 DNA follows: TGTGCCAGTAGTATAGGGCTCGGGTGGAGAGGGAGGTCGGGAAATCAGCCCCAGCATTTT. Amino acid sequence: CASSIGLGWRGRSGNQPQHF.

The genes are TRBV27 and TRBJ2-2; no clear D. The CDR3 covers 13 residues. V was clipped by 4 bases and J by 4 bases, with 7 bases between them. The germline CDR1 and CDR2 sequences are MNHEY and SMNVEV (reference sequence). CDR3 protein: CASSWQFTGELFF. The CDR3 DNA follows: TGTGCCAGCAGTTGGCAGTTCACCGGGGAGCTGTTTTTT.

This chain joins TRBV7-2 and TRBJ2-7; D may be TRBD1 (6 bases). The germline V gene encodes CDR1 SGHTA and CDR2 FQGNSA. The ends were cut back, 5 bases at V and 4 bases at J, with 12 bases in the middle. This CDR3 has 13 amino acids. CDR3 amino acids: CASSQGRTYEQYF. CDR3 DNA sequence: TGTGCCAGCAGCCAGGGGCGCACTTACGAGCAGTACTTC.

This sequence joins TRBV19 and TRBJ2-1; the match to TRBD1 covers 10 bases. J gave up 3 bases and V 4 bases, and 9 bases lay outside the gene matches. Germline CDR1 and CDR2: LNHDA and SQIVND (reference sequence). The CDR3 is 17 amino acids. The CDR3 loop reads CASSSGTGVRFYNEQFF. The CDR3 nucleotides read TGTGCCAGTAGTAGCGGGACAGGGGTCCGCTTCTACAATGAGCAGTTCTTC.

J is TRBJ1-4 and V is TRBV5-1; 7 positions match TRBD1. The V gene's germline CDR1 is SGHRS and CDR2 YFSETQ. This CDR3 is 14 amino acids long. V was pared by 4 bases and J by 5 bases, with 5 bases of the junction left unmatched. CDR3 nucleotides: TGCGCCAGCAGCAAGACAGGGACCAATGAAAAACTGTTTTTT. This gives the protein CASSKTGTNEKLFF.

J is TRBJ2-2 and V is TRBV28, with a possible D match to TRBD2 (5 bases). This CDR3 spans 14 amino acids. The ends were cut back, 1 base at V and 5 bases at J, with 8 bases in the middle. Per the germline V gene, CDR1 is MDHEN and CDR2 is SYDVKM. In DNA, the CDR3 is TGTGCCAGCAGTTTATATGGCGGGACCGGGGAGCTGTTTTTT. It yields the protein CASSLYGGTGELFF.

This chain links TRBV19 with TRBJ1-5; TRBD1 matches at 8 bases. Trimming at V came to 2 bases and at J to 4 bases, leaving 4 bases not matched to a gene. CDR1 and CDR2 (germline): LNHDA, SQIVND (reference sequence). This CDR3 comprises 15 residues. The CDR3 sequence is CASSILGTGNQPQHF. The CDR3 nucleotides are TGTGCCAGTAGTATACTCGGGACAGGAAATCAGCCCCAGCATTTT.

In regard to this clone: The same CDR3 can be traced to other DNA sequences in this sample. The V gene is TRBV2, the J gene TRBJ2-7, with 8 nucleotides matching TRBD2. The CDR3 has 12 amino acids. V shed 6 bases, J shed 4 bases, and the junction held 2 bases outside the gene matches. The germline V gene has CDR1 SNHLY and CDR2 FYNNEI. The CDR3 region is CASSGGGYEQYF. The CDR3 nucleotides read TGTGCCAGCAGCGGGGGGGGGTACGAGCAGTACTTC.